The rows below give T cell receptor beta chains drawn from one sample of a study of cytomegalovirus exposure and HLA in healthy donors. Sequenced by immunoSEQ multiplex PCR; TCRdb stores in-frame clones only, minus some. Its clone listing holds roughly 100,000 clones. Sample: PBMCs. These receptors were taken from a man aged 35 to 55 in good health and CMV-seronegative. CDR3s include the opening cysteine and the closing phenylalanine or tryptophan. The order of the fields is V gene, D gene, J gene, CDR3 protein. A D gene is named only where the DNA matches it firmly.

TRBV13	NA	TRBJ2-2	CASSPEGGRPNTGELFF
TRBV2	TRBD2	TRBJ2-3	CATQGLARIDTQYF
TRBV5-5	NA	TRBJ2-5	CASSPKLETQYF
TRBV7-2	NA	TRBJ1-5	CASSLVEWSNQPQHF
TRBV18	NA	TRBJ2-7	CASSPPSGDFGEQYF
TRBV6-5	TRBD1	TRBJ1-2	CASSTGTGSGYTF
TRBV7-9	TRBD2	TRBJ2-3	CASSLVGAGARTDTQYF
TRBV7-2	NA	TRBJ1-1	CASSSQGLSEAFF
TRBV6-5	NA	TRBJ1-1	CASIPPGGDHEAFF
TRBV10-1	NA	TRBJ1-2	CASSENAGPNYGYTF
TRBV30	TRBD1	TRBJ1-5	CACSGTGNQPQHF
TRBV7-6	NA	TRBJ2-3	CASSLDAGGRQYF
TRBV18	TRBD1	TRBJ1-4	CASSLSTGGVEKLFF
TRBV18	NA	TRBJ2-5	CASSPGAAETQYF
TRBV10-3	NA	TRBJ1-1	CAITRGGGTEAFF
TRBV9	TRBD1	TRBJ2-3	CASGGTGGRSDTQYF
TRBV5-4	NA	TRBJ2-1	CASSSGYNEQFF
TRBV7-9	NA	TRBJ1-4	CASSQVSRAAEKLFF
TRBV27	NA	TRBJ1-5	CASRSAGTHNQPQHF
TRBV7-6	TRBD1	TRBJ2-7	CASSHGGQGDSYEQYF
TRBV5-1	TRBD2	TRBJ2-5	CASSFGTSGEETQYF
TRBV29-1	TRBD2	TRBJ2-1	CSADRLAAYNEQFF
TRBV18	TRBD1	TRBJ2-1	CASSPPGMGTGGNEQFF
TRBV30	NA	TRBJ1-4	CAWSGGNEKLFF
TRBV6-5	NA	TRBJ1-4	CASSYSTPTNEKLFF
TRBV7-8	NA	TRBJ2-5	CASSLVASETQYF
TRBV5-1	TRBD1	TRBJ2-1	CASSPTTGVVDEQFF
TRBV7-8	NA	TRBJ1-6	CASSVKGDSPLHF
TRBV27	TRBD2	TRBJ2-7	CASSAARGLGYEQYF